The 26 T cell receptor beta chains in this list originate from one sample, sequenced in a study of cytomegalovirus exposure and HLA in healthy donors. The PCR employed 60 Vbeta primers together with 13 Jbeta primers. TCRdb's copy holds only in-frame clones and misses some; the assay was immunoSEQ multiplex PCR. This repertoire includes roughly 120,000 clones. The sample was PBMCs. Receptors were obtained from a man aged 18 to 30 in good health and CMV-seronegative.

For the CDR3, the DNA is TGTGCCAGCAGTCCCGAGACAGGGAGCTACGAGCAGTACTTC. Protein product: CASSPETGSYEQYF. The chain links TRBV6-6 to TRBJ2-7; 7 bases are a match to TRBD1. From germline, CDR1 is MNHNY and CDR2 SVGAGI (reference sequence). This CDR3 spans 14 amino acids. V gave up 5 bases and J gave up 3 bases; unmatched junction bases: 7.

J is TRBJ2-1 and V is TRBV5-6, with 11 bases aligning to TRBD1. V shed 7 bases, J shed 7 bases, and the junction held 4 bases outside the gene matches. The V gene's germline CDR1 is SGHDT and CDR2 YYEEEE. The CDR3 is made up of 13 amino acids. In DNA form, the CDR3 reads TGTGCCAGCTGCCGGGACAGGGGGAATGAGCAGTTCTTC. It codes for CASCRDRGNEQFF.

The chain links TRBV5-1 to TRBJ2-1; 10 positions match TRBD1. CDR1 SGHRS and CDR2 YFSETQ come from the germline V gene. J was trimmed by 8 bases and V by 3 bases; bases with no gene match: 14. The CDR3 is made up of 17 amino acids. CDR3 residues: CASSSDRGTTLYHEQFF. CDR3 DNA sequence: TGCGCCAGCAGCTCGGACAGGGGGACTACCTTGTACCATGAGCAGTTCTTC.

The chain joins TRBV5-3 to TRBJ2-4; a possible D gene is TRBD1 (6 bases). TRBV5-3 is annotated as an ORF whose role is uncertain. V was trimmed by 0 bases and J by 3 bases, leaving 16 bases between them. This CDR3 has 17 residues. The CDR3 protein is CARSLAVSGAGKNIQYF. The CDR3 nucleotides read TGTGCCAGAAGCTTGGCCGTGTCAGGGGCGGGCAAAAACATTCAGTACTTC.

This rearrangement joins TRBV7-6 to TRBJ1-2; 8 bases map to TRBD1. The CDR3 runs 13 residues. V shed 4 bases and J 8 bases; nucleotides not matched to a gene: 6. Germline CDR1 and CDR2: SGHVS and FNYEAQ. The CDR3 reads CASSSTGERGYTF. CDR3 sequence (DNA): TGTGCCAGCAGCTCGACAGGGGAGAGGGGCTACACCTTC.

The CDR3 loop is CASSSRGTGNNYGYTF. Written as DNA, the CDR3 is TGTGCCAGCAGCTCGAGAGGGACAGGGAATAACTATGGCTACACCTTC. This chain joins TRBV11-1 and TRBJ1-2; 9 bases match TRBD1. The CDR3 is 16 residues long. Trimming removed 4 bases from V and 1 base from J; junction bases left unmatched: 7. CDR1 and CDR2 (germline): SGHAT, FQDESV (reference sequence). The complete variable domain, with remaining parts taken from reference TRBV11-1 and TRBJ1-2, reads EAEVAQSPRYKITEKSQAVAFWCDPISGHATLYWYRQILGQGPELLVQFQDESVVDDSQLPKDRFSAERLKGVDSTLKIQPAELGDSAMYLCASSSRGTGNNYGYTFGSGTRLTVV.

The V call is TRBV4-1, the J call TRBJ2-2; D might be TRBD2 (7 bases). V was clipped by 3 bases and J by 0 bases, with 11 bases between them. Germline CDR1 and CDR2: MGHRA and YSYEKL. The CDR3 has 16 residues. CDR3 residues: CASSHGGGANTGELFF. DNA for the CDR3: TGCGCCAGCAGCCATGGCGGGGGCGCGAACACCGGGGAGCTGTTTTTT.

The DNA for the CDR3 is TGTGCCAGTAGTCCAAAGGACAGAGTGGTCACTGAAGCTTTCTTT. Translated: CASSPKDRVVTEAFF. The chain couples TRBV19 to TRBJ1-1, with D possibly TRBD1 on 6 matching bases. This CDR3 has 15 amino acids. The germline V gene has CDR1 LNHDA and CDR2 SQIVND (reference sequence). Deletions cut 5 bases from V and 4 bases from J, with 17 bases between.

The chain links TRBV6-5 to TRBJ1-2, with a possible D match to TRBD1 (6 bases). Germline V gene data show CDR1 as MNHEY and CDR2 as SVGAGI. The CDR3 runs 14 residues. V dropped 5 bases and J dropped 3 bases, with 13 bases sitting between them. The CDR3 DNA reads as TGTGCCAGCAGTGCTCGGGGGGGCCACTATGGCTACACCTTC. It yields the protein CASSARGGHYGYTF.

The genes are TRBV30 and TRBJ2-7; no clear D gene. V was clipped by 1 base and J by 0 bases, with 7 bases between them. Germline CDR1 GTSNPN, CDR2 SVGIG (reference sequence). The CDR3 covers 13 residues. The CDR3 is CAWSGGFSYEQYF. DNA for the CDR3: TGTGCCTGGAGTGGCGGTTTCTCCTACGAGCAGTACTTC.

The rearrangement uses TRBV2 and TRBJ2-2, with D unresolved. Between the trimmed V and J ends, which lost 5 bases and 3 bases, there was a span of 4 bases. This CDR3 is built from 12 residues. Germline V lookup: CDR1 SNHLY, CDR2 FYNNEI. This CDR3 reads CASSLDTGELFF. The CDR3 nucleotides read TGTGCCAGCAGTTTAGACACCGGGGAGCTGTTTTTT.

The chain has TRBV7-8 and TRBJ1-5; 8 bases are a match to TRBD1. The ends lost 4 bases at V and 6 bases at J; junction bases unmatched: 5. This CDR3 has 14 amino acids. CDR1 and CDR2 from the germline V gene are SGHVS and FQNEAQ. The CDR3 reads CASSSDRGIQPQHF. Here the CDR3 DNA reads TGTGCCAGCAGCTCCGACAGGGGAATTCAGCCCCAGCATTTT.

The chain uses TRBV4-2 and TRBJ1-2, with 7 bases lining up with TRBD1. The germline V gene encodes CDR1 LGHNA and CDR2 YNFKEQ. The trim removed 0 bases at V and 4 bases at J, leaving 2 bases unmatched. The CDR3 runs 14 residues. CDR3 protein: CASSQEGTVYGYTF. Written as DNA, the CDR3 is TGTGCCAGCAGCCAAGAAGGGACAGTCTATGGCTACACCTTC.

The chain uses TRBV25-1 and TRBJ1-2; 7 nucleotides align to TRBD1. The CDR3 is 15 residues long. With V trimmed by 2 bases and J by 3 bases, 6 bases remained unmatched. Germline V gene sequence: CDR1 MGHDK, CDR2 SYGVNS. The chain's CDR3 is CASSEGRQGHYGYTF. The CDR3 bases are TGTGCCAGCAGTGAAGGTAGACAGGGACACTATGGCTACACCTTC.

The rearrangement joins TRBV7-9 to TRBJ2-6; D ambiguous. The ends were cut back, 2 bases at V and 0 bases at J, with 8 bases in the middle. Germline V CDR1 and CDR2: SEHNR, FQNEAQ (reference sequence). This CDR3 is 16 amino acids long. This chain's CDR3 is CASSLSQASGANVLTF. CDR3 DNA sequence: TGTGCCAGCAGCTTATCCCAGGCCTCTGGGGCCAACGTCCTGACTTTC.

The chain recombines TRBV7-2 with TRBJ2-7; weak D call: TRBD2 (5 bases). Trimming removed 3 bases from V and 2 bases from J, with 14 bases in between. CDR3 length equals 15 residues. Germline assignment: CDR1 SGHTA and CDR2 FQGNSA. The CDR3 is CASSFAYGSAYEQYF. In DNA form, the CDR3 reads TGTGCCAGCAGCTTTGCTTATGGGAGCGCCTACGAGCAGTACTTC.

This chain uses TRBV7-8 with TRBJ1-1, with 7 nucleotides matching TRBD1. V lost 1 base, J lost 0 bases, and 5 bases stayed unmatched. Germline CDR1 is SGHVS and CDR2 is FQNEAQ. The length of the CDR3 is 16 residues. The DNA for the CDR3 is TGTGCCAGCAGCTTAGTAGCAGGGGGAGTGAACACTGAAGCTTTCTTT. It specifies CASSLVAGGVNTEAFF. Using reference TRBV7-8 and TRBJ1-1 for the parts outside the CDR3, the full variable domain is GAGVSQSPRYKVAKRGQDVALRCDPISGHVSLFWYQQALGQGPEFLTYFQNEAQLDKSGLPSDRFFAERPEGSVSTLKIQRTQQEDSAVYLCASSLVAGGVNTEAFFGQGTRLTVV.

The CDR3 protein is CASRPTQIYSNQPQHF. The DNA of the CDR3 is TGTGCCAGCAGGCCGACACAGATTTATAGCAATCAGCCCCAGCATTTT. V usage is TRBV28 and J usage is TRBJ1-5; no firm D call. The germline gives CDR1 MDHEN, CDR2 SYDVKM. The CDR3 is 16 amino acids. Trimming removed 6 bases at V and 0 bases at J, with 15 bases between. Full variable domain (rest looked up from reference TRBV28 and TRBJ1-5): DVKVTQSSRYLVKRTGEKVFLECVQDMDHENMFWYRQDPGLGLRLIYFSYDVKMKEKGDIPEGYSVSREKKERFSLILESASTNQTSMYLCASRPTQIYSNQPQHFGDGTRLSIL.

The chain uses TRBV19 and TRBJ2-1, with TRBD2 identical over 7 bases. The CDR3 runs to 16 residues. The trim removed 0 bases at V and 0 bases at J, leaving 2 bases unmatched. Germline values: CDR1 LNHDA, CDR2 SQIVND (reference sequence). The DNA for the CDR3 is TGTGCCAGTAGTATAGATGGCGGGGGCTCCTACAATGAGCAGTTCTTC. It encodes CASSIDGGGSYNEQFF.

V and J are TRBV30 and TRBJ1-6, with unresolved D. Germline V lookup: CDR1 GTSNPN, CDR2 SVGIG (reference sequence). Trimming cost V 2 bases and J 0 bases, with 14 bases left between them. This CDR3 spans 17 amino acids. The CDR3 spells CAWSPTRVSSYNSPLHF. In DNA form, the CDR3 reads TGTGCCTGGAGTCCTACGAGGGTCAGCTCCTATAATTCACCCCTCCACTTT.

This chain connects TRBV11-3 to TRBJ2-5; tentative D call: TRBD1 (6 bases). CDR3 size: 15 residues. Looked up from germline, CDR1 is SGHNT and CDR2 is YENEEA. Trimming pared 5 bases from V and 4 bases from J, leaving 17 bases between. The CDR3 DNA is TGTGCCAGCAGCAAGGGGGAAGGGGCAGGAGAGACCCAGTACTTC. The encoded protein is CASSKGEGAGETQYF. The full variable domain, completed using reference TRBV11-3 and TRBJ2-5, is EAGVVQSPRYKIIEKKQPVAFWCNPISGHNTLYWYLQNLGQGPELLIRYENEEAVDDSQLPKDRFSAERLKGVDSTLKIQPAELGDSAVYLCASSKGEGAGETQYFGPGTRLLVL.

The V and J genes are TRBV30 and TRBJ2-5; D not resolved. Germline V gene sequence: CDR1 GTSNPN, CDR2 SVGIG (reference sequence). This CDR3 comprises 13 residues. The V end lost 5 bases, the J end lost 5 bases, and 15 bases lay between the germline ends. The CDR3 loop reads CAWAGRLRETQYF. CDR3 in DNA: TGTGCCTGGGCCGGCAGACTTCGGGAGACCCAGTACTTC.

The chain links TRBV6-5 to TRBJ1-2; possible D gene TRBD1, 5 bases. The V gene lost 7 bases and the J gene lost 0 bases, with 15 bases spanning the gap. Per germline, CDR1 MNHEY and CDR2 SVGAGI. The CDR3 has 15 residues. CDR3 coding DNA: TGTGCCAGCATAGGATCAACGACAGCTAACTATGGCTACACCTTC. This sequence encodes CASIGSTTANYGYTF.

This chain connects TRBV6-5 to TRBJ2-7; TRBD2 is a possible D gene (5 bases). Trimming cost V 7 bases and J 2 bases, with 18 bases left between them. Germline values: CDR1 MNHEY, CDR2 SVGAGI. This CDR3 has 15 residues. This chain's CDR3 is CASTNSGFSPYEQYF. CDR3 nucleotide sequence: TGTGCCAGCACTAATTCGGGGTTCAGCCCCTACGAGCAGTACTTC.

The genes are TRBV29-1 and TRBJ1-1; D perhaps matches TRBD1 (6 bases). The CDR3 has 13 amino acids. Germline V gene lookup returns CDR1 SQVTM and CDR2 ANQGSEA. Trimming stripped 6 bases from V and 1 base from J, with 12 bases between. The CDR3 is CSVTGGPNTEAFF. The CDR3 region has the DNA TGCAGCGTGACGGGGGGCCCGAACACTGAAGCTTTCTTT. The whole variable domain, filled in from reference TRBV29-1 and TRBJ1-1, reads SAVISQKPSRDICQRGTSLTIQCQVDSQVTMMFWYRQQPGQSLTLIATANQGSEATYESGFVIDKFPISRPNLTFSTLTVSNMSPEDSSIYLCSVTGGPNTEAFFGQGTRLTVV.

The gene calls are TRBV2 and TRBJ2-3, with 11 bases identical to TRBD2. The V gene's germline CDR1 is SNHLY and CDR2 FYNNEI. The ends lost 5 bases at V and 0 bases at J; junction bases unmatched: 1. The CDR3 consists of 15 residues. CDR3 sequence reads: CASSSSGGSTDTQYF. The CDR3, as DNA: TGTGCCAGCAGTTCTAGCGGGGGGAGCACAGATACGCAGTATTTT.